Described below is a single T cell receptor (beta chain) sequence and its context. Its target is unknown. Every donor was a healthy person donating bone marrow. These data come from a study of cytomegalovirus exposure and HLA in healthy donors. The V end was cut by 3 bases, the J end by 10 bases, with 22 bases between. CDR1 is SGHTS, CDR2 YDEGEE, per germline. The CDR3 covers 15 residues. Use of 60 Vbeta and 13 Jbeta primers characterized the PCR. Produced via immunoSEQ multiplex PCR; TCRdb's table is partial and in-frame only. The sample consists of around 150,000 clones, around 79% of them appearing once. Findings of the study overall: Based on reports, TCR beta sequences accurately predicted HLA-A and HLA-B alleles for most subjects. Approximately 18,000 TCR beta sequences were associated with HLA alleles at 0.05 false discovery rate in a later analysis.

The TCR was taken from a middle-aged woman in good health and CMV-seronegative. Source material: PBMCs. The rearrangement links TRBV5-8 to TRBJ1-2, with a weak D call TRBD1 (6 bases). CDR3 DNA: TGTGCCAGCAGCTCCGCAGGGGCACAGGCTGAATTCTACACCTTC. It encodes CASSSAGAQAEFYTF.